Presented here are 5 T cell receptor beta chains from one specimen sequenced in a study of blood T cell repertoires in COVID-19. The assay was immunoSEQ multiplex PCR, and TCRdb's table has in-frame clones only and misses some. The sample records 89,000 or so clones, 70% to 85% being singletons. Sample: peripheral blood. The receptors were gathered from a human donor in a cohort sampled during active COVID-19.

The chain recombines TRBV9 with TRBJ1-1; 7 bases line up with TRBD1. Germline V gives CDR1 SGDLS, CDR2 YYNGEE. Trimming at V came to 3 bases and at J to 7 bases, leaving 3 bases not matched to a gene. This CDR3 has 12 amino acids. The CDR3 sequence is CASSAGDSEAFF. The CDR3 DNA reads TGTGCCAGCAGCGCTGGGGACAGTGAAGCTTTCTTT.

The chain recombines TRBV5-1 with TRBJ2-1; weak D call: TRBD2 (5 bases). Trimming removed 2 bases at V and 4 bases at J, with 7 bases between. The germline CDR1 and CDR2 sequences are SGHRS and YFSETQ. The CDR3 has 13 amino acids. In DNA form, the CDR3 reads TGCGCCAGCAGCTTAACGGGGTACAATGAGCAGTTCTTC. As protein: CASSLTGYNEQFF.

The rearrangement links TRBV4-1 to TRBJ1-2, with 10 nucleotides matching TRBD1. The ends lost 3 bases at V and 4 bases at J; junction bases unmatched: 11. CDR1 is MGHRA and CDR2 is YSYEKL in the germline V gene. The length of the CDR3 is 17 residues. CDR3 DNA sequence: TGCGCCAGCAGCCACTTCCGGGACAGGGGCTCAGGCTATGGCTACACCTTC. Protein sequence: CASSHFRDRGSGYGYTF.

The CDR3 sequence: CASSTSGGSYEQYF. CDR3 DNA sequence: TGTGCCAGCAGTACTAGCGGAGGCTCCTACGAGCAGTACTTC. This chain links TRBV6-5 with TRBJ2-7, with 8 bases fitting TRBD2. Germline V gene lookup returns CDR1 MNHEY and CDR2 SVGAGI. V lost 5 bases to trimming and J lost 0 bases; unmatched junction nucleotides: 3. This CDR3 spans 14 amino acids.

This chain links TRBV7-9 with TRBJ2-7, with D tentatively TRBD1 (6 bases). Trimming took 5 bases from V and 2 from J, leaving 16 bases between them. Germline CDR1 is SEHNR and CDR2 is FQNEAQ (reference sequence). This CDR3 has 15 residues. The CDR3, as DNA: TGTGCCAGCAGCCGGACAGTCGGGGTAGCCTACGAGCAGTACTTC. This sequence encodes CASSRTVGVAYEQYF.